A selection of T cell receptor beta chains follows, all from one sample in a study of CXCR3-negative and CXCR3-positive naive CD8 T cells. TCRdb re-called the 5' RACE reads, yielding one record per CDR3 amino acid sequence without DNA. The specimen's table records about 130,000 distinct CDR3 sequences. Sequencing was done on a sample of naive CXCR3- CD8+ T cells from blood. The receptor set was obtained from a human donor in good health. Some clones in this sample may be carry-over from other donors' samples. CDR3s include the opening cysteine and the closing phenylalanine or tryptophan.

J gene	V gene	CDR3 protein
TRBJ2-1	TRBV5-6	CASSLFRGDGVHHEQFF
TRBJ2-7	TRBV5-1	CASSLGTGPYEQYF
TRBJ2-7	TRBV19	CASSTDRGGYEQYF
TRBJ2-3	TRBV2	CASSEAYGGSGDTQYF
TRBJ2-1	TRBV11-2	CASSSGLAGPMYNEQFF
TRBJ2-3	TRBV7-8	CASSSLAGVSTDTQYF
TRBJ2-1	TRBV11-1	CASSPIPANYNEQFF
TRBJ2-7	TRBV7-6	CASSHGQGTSYEQYF
TRBJ2-7	TRBV3-1	CASSPQVDGYEQYF
TRBJ2-2	TRBV6-4	CASSTFLNTGELFF
TRBJ1-2	TRBV5-5	CASSLGAGTGGLYGYTF
TRBJ2-2	TRBV27	CASSLSTGLSVVTGELFF
TRBJ2-3	TRBV7-2	CASTNQTDTTQYF
TRBJ2-2	TRBV20-1	CSANAGIYTGELFF
TRBJ2-7	TRBV7-2	CASSPWDSPYEQYF
TRBJ2-1	TRBV29-1	CSGDHYNEQFF
TRBJ2-3	TRBV12-3/TRBV12-4	CASSRHSRFADTQYF
TRBJ2-1	TRBV4-1	CASSQAGGSNEQFF
TRBJ2-2	TRBV6-8	CASSYNLTGTGITNTGELFF
TRBJ2-1	TRBV12-3/TRBV12-4	CASSLDRYNEQFF
TRBJ2-2	TRBV28	CASSFHGQGNGELFF
TRBJ2-7	TRBV29-1	CSVDGENYEQYF
TRBJ2-2	TRBV28	CGTIRGTGELFF
TRBJ2-7	TRBV28	CASSFTYTYYEQYF
TRBJ2-3	TRBV5-1	CASRPEAGVTDTQYF
TRBJ1-2	TRBV5-5	CASSSVPGGAVGYTF
TRBJ2-7	TRBV28	CASRSPGQATDLSYEQYF
TRBJ2-3	TRBV12-3/TRBV12-4	CASRATGSTDTQYF
TRBJ2-1	TRBV7-3	CASSRGLGLAGEGEQFF
TRBJ2-3	TRBV12-3/TRBV12-4	CASSLLPRTDTQYF
TRBJ2-2	TRBV6-1	CASSEPRDNSNTGELFF
TRBJ2-7	TRBV27	CASSLRLAGAYEQYF
TRBJ2-7	TRBV6-2/TRBV6-3	CASIDPGRYEQYF
TRBJ2-1	TRBV5-5	CASSESTNNEQFF
TRBJ1-1	TRBV10-3	CAISEVGGNTEAFF
TRBJ2-3	TRBV12-3/TRBV12-4	CASSSLAGGKYF
TRBJ2-1	TRBV6-2/TRBV6-3	CASSYFGQANNEQFF
TRBJ1-2	TRBV20-1	CSARNPQGAFYGYTF
TRBJ2-7	TRBV7-9	CASSLVGDRITYEQYF
TRBJ2-3	TRBV12-3/TRBV12-4	CASSFETSGGAWGFTDTQYF
TRBJ2-3	TRBV7-9	CATFRDPELAESF
TRBJ1-1	TRBV7-9	CASSSDSWNRAFF
TRBJ1-5	TRBV6-2/TRBV6-3	CASSKDEIQPQHF
TRBJ2-5	TRBV5-1	CASSPGGLAEETQYF
TRBJ2-1	TRBV18	CASSPLQRTNEQFF
TRBJ1-2	TRBV4-2	CASSQDSAVSANYGYTF
TRBJ2-7	TRBV5-6	CASSRDNSYEQYF
TRBJ1-2	TRBV4-1	CASYGTDYGYTF
TRBJ2-7	TRBV4-1	CASSPLSGQTYEQYF
TRBJ2-1	TRBV9	CASTVGGVAPDNEQFF
TRBJ2-7	TRBV20-1	CSARVPAGGYEQYF
TRBJ2-1	TRBV28	CASSPSLQGALNEQFF
TRBJ2-7	TRBV7-3	CASSYPMGQGNFNEQYF
TRBJ2-7	TRBV28	CASSLWGQGPSYEQYF
TRBJ2-7	TRBV29-1	CSVLGALYYEQYF
TRBJ2-7	TRBV6-5	CASSYSGLFSSYEQYF